Presented here are 32 T cell receptor beta chains from one specimen sequenced in a study of cytomegalovirus exposure and HLA in healthy donors. Primers: 60 Vbeta forward and 13 Jbeta reverse. Assay: immunoSEQ multiplex PCR; the TCRdb copy retains only in-frame clones and omits some. The sample records under 130,000 clones, approximately 79% being singletons. Sequenced material: PBMCs. All receptors derive from a man in his forties or fifties in good health and CMV-seropositive.

The rearrangement joins TRBV2 to TRBJ1-2; 7 positions agree with TRBD1. The CDR3 has 13 residues. V trimming: 2 bases; J trimming: 6 bases; junction bases outside the gene matches: 3. The germline V gene has CDR1 SNHLY and CDR2 FYNNEI. The CDR3 bases are TGTGCCAGCAGTGAAAGGCAGGGGGATGGCTACACCTTC. Amino acids: CASSERQGDGYTF.

This clone appeared a few times. The chain joins TRBV7-7 to TRBJ2-7, with D perhaps TRBD2 (6 bases). Germline values: CDR1 SSHAT, CDR2 FNYEAQ (reference sequence). Trimming removed 3 bases from V and 5 bases from J, with 11 bases in between. This CDR3 region has 13 residues. CDR3 sequence (DNA): TGTGCCAGCAGCTTGAGACTAGGCCACGAGCAGTACTTC. Residues: CASSLRLGHEQYF.

The chain has TRBV4-3 and TRBJ1-4, with TRBD1 identical over 7 bases. CDR3 length: 15 residues. V lost 4 bases and J lost 5; bases outside the gene matches: 7. Germline CDR1 LGHNA, CDR2 YSLEER. The CDR3 DNA sequence: TGCGCCAGCAGCCGGGGACCGGGACAGAATGAAAAACTGTTTTTT. This gives the protein CASSRGPGQNEKLFF.

This clone was detected a few times. The gene calls are TRBV5-1 and TRBJ2-7; 7 positions agree with TRBD1. Germline trimming cut 6 bases from V and 2 bases from J; bases unmatched to any gene: 14. The CDR3 spans 16 residues. Germline CDR1 is SGHRS and CDR2 is YFSETQ. The CDR3 loop reads CASKFLTGSPPYEQYF. In nucleotides, the CDR3 is TGCGCCAGCAAATTCCTGACAGGGTCTCCTCCCTACGAGCAGTACTTC.

The count of this clone is one. CDR3 region: CASTDGARTTDTQYF. The CDR3 region has the DNA TGTGCCAGCACCGACGGAGCCAGAACCACAGATACGCAGTATTTT. The rearrangement links TRBV2 to TRBJ2-3, with no clear D. V was trimmed by 7 bases and J by 2 bases, leaving 16 bases between them. From germline, CDR1 is SNHLY and CDR2 FYNNEI. This CDR3 is built from 15 residues.

The chain employs TRBV28 and TRBJ2-3, with TRBD2 identical over 7 bases. This CDR3 contains 16 residues. Trimming at V came to 5 bases and at J to 0 bases, leaving 8 bases not matched to a gene. CDR1 and CDR2 from the germline V gene are MDHEN and SYDVKM. The CDR3: CASSPGSGTSTDTQYF. CDR3 DNA sequence: TGTGCCAGCAGTCCAGGGAGCGGGACTAGCACAGATACGCAGTATTTT.

This clone was recorded once. V and J are TRBV6-1 and TRBJ1-5, with 9 nucleotides matching TRBD1. Trimming cost V 5 bases and J 6 bases; bases outside gene matches: 5. From germline, CDR1 is MNHNS and CDR2 SASEGT. This CDR3 comprises 14 residues. CDR3 nucleotide sequence: TGTGCCAGCAGTAAGCGGGACAGGGCTCAGCCCCAGCATTTT. Translating it yields CASSKRDRAQPQHF.

The chain links TRBV4-1 to TRBJ1-3; D gene ambiguous. V lost 1 base, J lost 3 bases, and 7 bases lay in between. Germline values: CDR1 MGHRA, CDR2 YSYEKL. This CDR3 is built from 14 residues. The CDR3 reads CASSQGTSGNTIYF. Written as DNA, the CDR3 is TGCGCCAGCAGCCAAGGTACTAGTGGAAACACCATATATTTT.

This rearrangement joins TRBV4-2 to TRBJ2-3; TRBD2 matches at 9 bases. Germline V CDR1 and CDR2: LGHNA, YNFKEQ. Trimming cost V 0 bases and J 1 base; bases outside gene matches: 11. The CDR3 sequence is 19 residues long. CDR3 sequence: CASSQELAGVSTRTDTQYF. In DNA, the CDR3 is TGTGCCAGCAGCCAAGAACTAGCGGGCGTTTCTACGCGCACAGATACGCAGTATTTT.

The genes are TRBV6-5 and TRBJ2-7, with 8 bases identical to TRBD1. This CDR3 has 14 residues. The germline V gene has CDR1 MNHEY and CDR2 SVGAGI. After removal of 6 bases from V and 2 bases from J, the junction contained 6 bases not matched to a gene. CDR3 sequence reads: CASSRDRSAYEQYF. For the CDR3, the DNA is TGTGCCAGCAGCCGGGACAGGTCCGCCTACGAGCAGTACTTC.

This sequence joins TRBV30 and TRBJ1-1; D call uncertain. The V end was cut by 1 base, the J end by 5 bases, with 8 bases between. The CDR3 contains 12 residues. The germline gives CDR1 GTSNPN, CDR2 SVGIG (reference sequence). CDR3 protein: CAWSAVGTEAFF. In nucleotides, the CDR3 is TGTGCCTGGAGTGCCGTCGGGACTGAAGCTTTCTTT.

The rearrangement links TRBV28 to TRBJ1-5; a weak D match, TRBD1 (6 bases). The CDR3 spans 19 residues. CDR1 MDHEN and CDR2 SYDVKM come from the germline V gene. Deletions cut 5 bases from V and 4 bases from J, with 27 bases between. Here the CDR3 reads CASSPLGGGRGGENQPQHF. DNA for the CDR3: TGTGCCAGCAGTCCCTTAGGAGGGGGGCGCGGGGGGGAAAATCAGCCCCAGCATTTT.

This clone was counted only a few times. The chain carries TRBV11-3 and TRBJ2-5, with 9 nucleotides matching TRBD2. The DNA end is more similar to TRBJ2-7, so the J call may be wrong. The CDR3 runs 15 residues. CDR1 is SGHNT, CDR2 YENEEA, per germline. CDR3 sequence reads: CASSLRSGSGYEQYF. The CDR3 nucleotides are TGTGCCAGCAGCTTGCGTAGCGGGAGTGGCTACGAGCAGTACTTC.

A word on this clone: Other DNA variants within this sample encode the same CDR3. The chain joins TRBV28 to TRBJ1-2, with D possibly being TRBD1 (5 bases). The CDR3 covers 14 residues. The V and J ends lost 3 bases and 0 bases respectively, with 8 bases between them. Looked up from germline, CDR1 is MDHEN and CDR2 is SYDVKM. The CDR3 sequence: CASSFTGTNYGYTF. CDR3 bases: TGTGCCAGCAGTTTTACAGGAACTAACTATGGCTACACCTTC.

The gene calls are TRBV5-1 and TRBJ1-1; tentative D call: TRBD1 (6 bases). Trimming took off 1 base at V and 1 base at J, with 11 bases between the two ends. Germline loops: CDR1 SGHRS, CDR2 YFSETQ. The CDR3 runs to 15 residues. The chain's CDR3 is CASSLFQGTNTEAFF. The CDR3 nucleotides are TGCGCCAGCAGCTTGTTCCAGGGGACGAACACTGAAGCTTTCTTT.

The rearrangement uses TRBV15 and TRBJ2-7, with D perhaps matching TRBD1 (5 bases). The CDR3 is 14 amino acids. V shed 0 bases and J shed 5 bases, with 11 bases lying between them. Germline V CDR1 and CDR2: LNHNV, YYDKDF (reference sequence). CDR3 in DNA: TGTGCCACCAGCAGAGACAGGGTAGGCGACGAGCAGTACTTC. This translates into CATSRDRVGDEQYF.

V usage is TRBV5-4 and J usage is TRBJ2-3; 9 nucleotides match TRBD2. The length of the CDR3 is 16 residues. Trimming took 4 bases from V and 0 from J; bases not matched to a gene: 6. The germline V gene encodes CDR1 SGHNT and CDR2 YYREEE (reference sequence). The DNA for the CDR3 is TGTGCCAGCAGCCAGGATCTAGCGGGAAGCACAGATACGCAGTATTTT. Translating gives CASSQDLAGSTDTQYF.

The chain links TRBV2 to TRBJ2-1, with 11 bases aligning to TRBD2. This CDR3 is built from 13 residues. Germline V lookup: CDR1 SNHLY, CDR2 FYNNEI. The trim removed 7 bases at V and 10 bases at J, leaving 6 bases unmatched. The CDR3 region is CASTSGRLGEQFF. The CDR3 nucleotides read TGTGCCAGCACTAGCGGGAGGCTCGGCGAGCAGTTCTTC.

This chain uses TRBV13 with TRBJ2-7, with 7 bases aligning to TRBD1. Germline CDR1 reads PRHDT; CDR2 reads FYEKMQ (reference sequence). The CDR3 runs to 16 residues. V shed 3 bases and J 2 bases; nucleotides not matched to a gene: 10. The CDR3 bases are TGTGCCAGCAGCTTTACCGGGACAGCAAACGCCTACGAGCAGTACTTC. This translates into CASSFTGTANAYEQYF.

The table lists this clone with a few counts. The chain carries TRBV5-1 and TRBJ2-7; D is perhaps TRBD1 (5 bases). Germline-derived CDR1 and CDR2 are SGHRS and YFSETQ. V lost 5 bases and J lost 5, with 11 bases in between. The CDR3 consists of 12 residues. CDR3 in DNA: TGCGCCAGCAGTGGCAGGGCCCACGAGCAGTACTTC. This translates into CASSGRAHEQYF. Using reference TRBV5-1 and TRBJ2-7 for the parts outside the CDR3, the full variable domain is KAGVTQTPRYLIKTRGQQVTLSCSPISGHRSVSWYQQTPGQGLQFLFEYFSETQRNKGNFPGRFSGRQFSNSRSEMNVSTLELGDSALYLCASSGRAHEQYFGPGTRLTVT.

The CDR3 reads CAISESGIAGAYEQYF. The CDR3 nucleotides are TGTGCCATCAGTGAGTCTGGGATAGCGGGCGCCTACGAGCAGTACTTC. The chain recombines TRBV10-3 with TRBJ2-7, with 7 bases matching TRBD2. Germline V lookup: CDR1 ENHRY, CDR2 SYGVKD. This CDR3 is built from 16 residues. The J segment lost 2 bases and the V segment lost 0 bases, leaving 7 bases of the junction unmatched.

The rearrangement joins TRBV14 to TRBJ2-3; TRBD2 agrees at 7 bases. V lost 2 bases to trimming and J lost 5 bases; unmatched junction nucleotides: 7. Germline values: CDR1 SGHDN, CDR2 FVKESK. This CDR3 is built from 15 residues. Here the CDR3 reads CASSQYLREIDTQYF. The CDR3 DNA reads as TGTGCCAGCAGCCAATATTTGCGGGAGATAGATACGCAGTATTTT. Based on the CDR3 plus reference TRBV14 and TRBJ2-3, the full variable domain is EAGVTQFPSHSVIEKGQTVTLRCDPISGHDNLYWYRRVMGKEIKFLLHFVKESKQDESGMPNNRFLAERTGGTYSTLKVQPAELEDSGVYFCASSQYLREIDTQYFGPGTRLTVL.

This sequence joins TRBV11-2 and TRBJ2-7; 8 bases are a match to TRBD1. Looked up from germline, CDR1 is SGHAT and CDR2 is FQNNGV. This CDR3 is built from 15 residues. V shed 4 bases, J shed 2 bases, and the junction held 7 bases outside the gene matches. The CDR3 DNA reads as TGTGCCAGCAGCTCCGGGACAGGAAAACCCTACGAGCAGTACTTC. Translating it yields CASSSGTGKPYEQYF.

The chain uses TRBV10-3 and TRBJ2-2; TRBD2 agrees at 8 bases. With 4 bases clipped from V and 5 bases from J, the junction kept 0 bases outside the gene matches. CDR1 and CDR2 from the germline V gene are ENHRY and SYGVKD. The CDR3 covers 13 residues. CDR3 protein: CAISGGGTGELFF. The CDR3 DNA follows: TGTGCCATCAGTGGCGGGGGGACCGGGGAGCTGTTTTTT.

The J gene is TRBJ2-5, the V gene TRBV28; 8 bases align to TRBD1. The tail of the sequence fits TRBJ2-7 better, so the J call may be wrong. This CDR3 comprises 15 residues. Germline values: CDR1 MDHEN, CDR2 SYDVKM. The CDR3 region has the DNA TGTGCCAGCAGTTCCCCCCCGACAGGGGAGTACGAGCAGTACTTC. This sequence encodes CASSSPPTGEYEQYF.

Remarks on this clone: At one of its ends the junction is not consistent with the germline gene, which may arise from a read error. The chain has TRBV19 and TRBJ1-6, with 7 bases fitting TRBD1. In germline, CDR1 is LNHDA, CDR2 SQIVND (reference sequence). The CDR3 runs to 15 residues. CDR3 bases: TGTGCCAGTAGTGGGACAGCGAACTATAATTCACCCCCCCACTTT. It specifies CASSGTANYNSPPHF.

This clone has just a few counts. The J gene is TRBJ2-7, the V gene TRBV12-1; the table's D call, TRBD2, has no DNA check behind it. TRBV12-1 has pseudogene status. The CDR3 covers 14 residues. The CDR3 sequence: CASSTTSDSYEQYF. The CDR3 nucleotides are TGTGCCAGCAGCACTACTAGCGATTCCTACGAGCAGTACTTC.

This chain links TRBV7-3 with TRBJ2-6, with D perhaps TRBD1 (5 bases). CDR3 length: 17 amino acids. Germline CDR1 is SGHTA and CDR2 is FQGTGA. Trimming cost V 0 bases and J 3 bases, with 12 bases left between them. Written as DNA, the CDR3 is TGTGCCAGCAGCTTAACCGCCACAGGTTTTGGGGCCAACGTCCTGACTTTC. It encodes CASSLTATGFGANVLTF.

CDR3 protein: CASRDPGLASEQYF. DNA of the CDR3: TGTGCCAGCAGGGACCCGGGACTAGCGAGCGAGCAGTACTTC. The rearrangement links TRBV21-1 to TRBJ2-7; the table's TRBD2 call for D was not verified on the DNA. TRBV21-1 is assigned pseudogene status. The CDR3 extends over 14 amino acids.

DNA for the CDR3: TGTGCCAGCTGCCAGACGGGTGAAGCTTTCTTT. Amino acids: CASCQTGEAFF. The gene calls are TRBV2 and TRBJ1-1; D gene unclear. Germline V CDR1 and CDR2: SNHLY, FYNNEI. The CDR3 runs to 11 residues. V was trimmed by 8 bases and J by 7 bases, leaving 11 bases between them.

This rearrangement joins TRBV6-1 to TRBJ2-7; TRBD1 matches at 9 bases. The junction had 6 bases not matched to a gene; V was cut back by 7 bases and J by 2 bases. The CDR3 totals 14 residues. Germline CDR1 reads MNHNS; CDR2 reads SASEGT. The CDR3 DNA follows: TGTGCCAGCATGTTGGACAGGGGAACCTACGAGCAGTACTTC. Its translation is CASMLDRGTYEQYF.

The rearrangement joins TRBV27 to TRBJ1-5; D is possibly TRBD1 (5 bases). The CDR3 loop spans 14 amino acids. V was cut by 3 bases and J by 7 bases, with 13 bases left in between. The germline V gene encodes CDR1 MNHEY and CDR2 SMNVEV (reference sequence). The CDR3 DNA reads TGTGCCAGCAGTTTTGGGGGGGAGTTGCAGCCCCAGCATTTT. This translates into CASSFGGELQPQHF.